The 8 T cell receptor beta chains reported below all come from one sample, sequenced in a study of control samples from healthy donors and cancer patients. The data were produced by immunoSEQ multiplex PCR, yet TCRdb's version contains in-frame clones alone and is incomplete. The table has fewer than 45,000 clones, 80% to 95% seen once; the top ten hold 22%. The sequencing input was PBMCs. The receptors were gathered from a woman aged 40 to 49 with head and neck cancer.

The J gene is TRBJ1-2, the V gene TRBV28; possibly TRBD1 for D (5 bases). The germline V and J ends were trimmed by 7 bases and 3 bases, with 12 bases remaining between them. This CDR3 contains 13 residues. The germline CDR1 and CDR2 sequences are MDHEN and SYDVKM. The CDR3 coding sequence is TGTGCCAGCACCCAGGGACTTGACTATGGCTACACCTTC. Translating gives CASTQGLDYGYTF.

The chain is built from TRBV7-6 and TRBJ2-3; D is uncertain. The germline V gene has CDR1 SGHVS and CDR2 FNYEAQ. The CDR3 contains 14 residues. V was shortened by 1 base and J by 2 bases, with 7 bases between the two germline ends. CDR3: CASSLEPDTDTQYF. In DNA form, the CDR3 reads TGTGCCAGCAGCTTAGAACCAGACACAGATACGCAGTATTTT.

V is TRBV5-1 and J is TRBJ2-2; 7 bases line up with TRBD1. V trimming: 3 bases; J trimming: 6 bases; junction bases outside the gene matches: 2. CDR1 is SGHRS and CDR2 is YFSETQ in the germline V gene. CDR3 length: 13 residues. CDR3 DNA sequence: TGCGCCAGCAGCTGGACAGGATCCGGGGAGCTGTTTTTT. It codes for CASSWTGSGELFF. Based on the CDR3 plus reference TRBV5-1 and TRBJ2-2, the full variable domain is KAGVTQTPRYLIKTRGQQVTLSCSPISGHRSVSWYQQTPGQGLQFLFEYFSETQRNKGNFPGRFSGRQFSNSRSEMNVSTLELGDSALYLCASSWTGSGELFFGEGSRLTVL.

The chain has TRBV6-2 or TRBV6-3 and TRBJ1-5; D is unresolved. V was clipped by 2 bases and J by 3 bases, with 5 bases between them. Per the germline V gene, CDR1 is MNHEY and CDR2 is SVGEGT. The CDR3 is 13 residues long. CDR3 residues: CASSYGFNQPQHF. The CDR3 nucleotides read TGTGCCAGCAGTTACGGGTTCAATCAGCCCCAGCATTTT.

V usage is TRBV2 and J usage is TRBJ2-1; 9 positions match TRBD2. This CDR3 spans 15 amino acids. Germline values: CDR1 SNHLY, CDR2 FYNNEI. V shed 5 bases, J shed 5 bases, and the junction held 7 bases outside the gene matches. The CDR3 spells CASSLKLAGNNEQFF. The CDR3 nucleotides are TGTGCCAGCAGTCTTAAACTAGCGGGTAACAATGAGCAGTTCTTC. The full variable domain, rest sourced from reference TRBV2 and TRBJ2-1, is EPEVTQTPSHQVTQMGQEVILRCVPISNHLYFYWYRQILGQKVEFLVSFYNNEISEKSEIFDDQFSVERPDGSNFTLKIRSTKLEDSAMYFCASSLKLAGNNEQFFGPGTRLTVL.

V gene TRBV11-2 combines with J gene TRBJ1-1; TRBD1 is a possible D gene (6 bases). CDR1 and CDR2 from the germline V gene are SGHAT and FQNNGV. Trimming removed 9 bases from V and 5 bases from J, with 19 bases in between. This CDR3 has 14 amino acids. This CDR3 is CASSPGRGLTEAFF. Written as DNA, the CDR3 is TGTGCCAGTAGTCCCGGACGGGGGCTGACTGAAGCTTTCTTT.

The gene calls are TRBV12-3 or TRBV12-4 and TRBJ2-7, with a weak D call TRBD2 (5 bases). The CDR3 covers 13 residues. V was cut by 3 bases and J by 5 bases, with 11 bases left in between. The DNA of the CDR3 is TGTGCCAGCAGTTTGGCGGGCTTCCACGAGCAGTACTTC. Translating gives CASSLAGFHEQYF.

This chain uses TRBV7-9 with TRBJ2-1, with TRBD1 matching over 8 bases. This CDR3 is built from 13 residues. The ends lost 5 bases at V and 6 bases at J; junction bases unmatched: 3. Germline V gene data show CDR1 as SEHNR and CDR2 as FQNEAQ (reference sequence). The CDR3 here is CASSLTGGNEQFF. As DNA, the CDR3 is TGTGCCAGCAGCCTCACAGGGGGCAATGAGCAGTTCTTC.